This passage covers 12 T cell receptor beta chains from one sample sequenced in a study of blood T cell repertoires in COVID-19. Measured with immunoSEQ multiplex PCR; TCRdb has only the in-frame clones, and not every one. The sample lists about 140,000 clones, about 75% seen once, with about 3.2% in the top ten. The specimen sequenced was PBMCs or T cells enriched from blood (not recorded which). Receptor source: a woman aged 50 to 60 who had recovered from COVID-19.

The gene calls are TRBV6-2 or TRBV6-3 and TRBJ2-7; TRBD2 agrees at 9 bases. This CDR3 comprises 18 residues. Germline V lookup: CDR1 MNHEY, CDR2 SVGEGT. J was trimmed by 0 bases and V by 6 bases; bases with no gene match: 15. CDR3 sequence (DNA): TGTGCCAGCAGCCCTTCCCCAGCGGGAGGCATGAGCTCCTACGAGCAGTACTTC. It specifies CASSPSPAGGMSSYEQYF.

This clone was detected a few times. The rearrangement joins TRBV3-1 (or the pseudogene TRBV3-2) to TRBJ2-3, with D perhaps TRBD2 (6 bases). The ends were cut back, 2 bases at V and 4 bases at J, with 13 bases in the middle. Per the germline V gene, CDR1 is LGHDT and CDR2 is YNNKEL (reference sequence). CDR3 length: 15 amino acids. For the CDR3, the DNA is TGTGCCAGCAGCCAAATGGGGCGGGGTGCAGATACGCAGTATTTT. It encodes CASSQMGRGADTQYF.

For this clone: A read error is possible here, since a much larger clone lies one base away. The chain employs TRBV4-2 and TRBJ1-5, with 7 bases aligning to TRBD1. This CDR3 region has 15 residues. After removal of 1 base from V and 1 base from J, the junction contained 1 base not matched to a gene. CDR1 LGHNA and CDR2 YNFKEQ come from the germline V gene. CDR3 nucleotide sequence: TGTGCCAGCAGCCAAGGCAGGGGGAGCAATCAGCCCCAGCATTTT. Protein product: CASSQGRGSNQPQHF.

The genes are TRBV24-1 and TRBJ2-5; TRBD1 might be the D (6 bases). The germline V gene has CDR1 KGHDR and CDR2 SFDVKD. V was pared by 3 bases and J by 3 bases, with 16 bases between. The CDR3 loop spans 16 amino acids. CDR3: CATSDKGVGKEETQYF. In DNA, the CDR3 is TGTGCCACCAGTGATAAGGGGGTAGGTAAAGAAGAGACCCAGTACTTC.

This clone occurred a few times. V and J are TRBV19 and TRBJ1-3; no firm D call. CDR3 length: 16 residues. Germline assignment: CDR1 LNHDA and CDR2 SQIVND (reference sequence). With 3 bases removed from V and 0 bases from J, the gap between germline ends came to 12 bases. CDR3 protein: CASSIPAGHSGNTIYF. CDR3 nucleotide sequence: TGTGCCAGTAGTATCCCCGCAGGCCACTCTGGAAACACCATATATTTT.

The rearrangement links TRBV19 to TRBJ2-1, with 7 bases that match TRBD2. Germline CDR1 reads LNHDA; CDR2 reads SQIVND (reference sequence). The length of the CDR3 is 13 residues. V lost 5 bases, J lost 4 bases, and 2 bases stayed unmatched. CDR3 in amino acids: CASSLAEYNEQFF. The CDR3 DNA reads TGTGCCAGTAGTCTAGCGGAGTACAATGAGCAGTTCTTC.

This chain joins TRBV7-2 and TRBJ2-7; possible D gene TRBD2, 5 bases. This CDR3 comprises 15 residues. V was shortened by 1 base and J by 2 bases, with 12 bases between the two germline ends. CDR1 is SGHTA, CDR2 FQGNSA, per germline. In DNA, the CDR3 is TGTGCCAGCAGCTTAGAGCTCCTCGGGACCTACGAGCAGTACTTC. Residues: CASSLELLGTYEQYF.

CDR3 region: CASSGGTESGNTIYF. Here the CDR3 DNA reads TGTGCCAGCAGCGGCGGGACGGAGTCTGGAAACACCATATATTTT. The chain recombines TRBV5-5 with TRBJ1-3, with D possibly being TRBD1 (5 bases). CDR1 is SGHKS, CDR2 YYEKEE, per germline (reference sequence). CDR3 length: 15 residues. V shed 4 bases and J shed 1 base, with 12 bases lying between them.

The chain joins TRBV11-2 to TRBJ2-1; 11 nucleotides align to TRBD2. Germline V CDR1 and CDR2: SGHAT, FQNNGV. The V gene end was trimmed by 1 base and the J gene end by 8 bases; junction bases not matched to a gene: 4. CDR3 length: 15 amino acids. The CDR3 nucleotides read TGTGCCAGCAGCTTAGTAGCGGGAGGGGAGGATGAGCAGTTCTTC. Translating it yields CASSLVAGGEDEQFF.

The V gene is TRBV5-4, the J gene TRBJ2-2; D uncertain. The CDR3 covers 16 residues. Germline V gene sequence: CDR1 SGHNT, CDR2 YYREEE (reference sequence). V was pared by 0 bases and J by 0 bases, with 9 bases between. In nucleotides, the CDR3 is TGTGCCAGCAGCTTGGCCTCGGGTGCGAACACCGGGGAGCTGTTTTTT. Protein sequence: CASSLASGANTGELFF.

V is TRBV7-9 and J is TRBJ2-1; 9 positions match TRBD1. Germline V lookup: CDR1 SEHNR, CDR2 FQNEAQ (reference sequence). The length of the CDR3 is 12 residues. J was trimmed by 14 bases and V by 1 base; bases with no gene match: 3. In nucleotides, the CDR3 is TGTGCCAGCAGCTTAGAAACAGGGGGCGAGTTCTTC. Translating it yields CASSLETGGEFF.

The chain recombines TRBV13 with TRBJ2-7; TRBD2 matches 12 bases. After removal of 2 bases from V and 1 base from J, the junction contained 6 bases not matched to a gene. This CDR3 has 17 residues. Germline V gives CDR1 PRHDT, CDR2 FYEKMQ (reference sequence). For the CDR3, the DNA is TGTGCCAGCAGCTTACGACTAGCGGGGGATTCTTCCTACGAGCAGTACTTC. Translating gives CASSLRLAGDSSYEQYF.